What follows describes a single TCR beta chain. Germline V gene sequence: CDR1 MNHEY, CDR2 SMNVEV (reference sequence). Between the trimmed V and J ends, which lost 3 bases and 8 bases, there was a span of 17 bases. The CDR3 is 15 amino acids. The data derive from a study of identical twins. MiXCR, run by TCRdb on the 5' RACE reads, gives a single entry per CDR3 protein. The sample records approximately 410,000 distinct CDR3 sequences, approximately 17% being singletons. The chain uses TRBV27 and TRBJ2-1, with D perhaps matching TRBD2 (6 bases). The receptor was derived from a man aged 45-65 years in good health. The sequencing sample was made of naive T cells sorted from blood. The DNA for the CDR3 is TGTGCCAGCAGTTTCTCGACGGGAGTATGGGATGAGCAGTTCTTC. Encoded protein: CASSFSTGVWDEQFF.